Presented here are 28 T cell receptor beta chains from one specimen sequenced in a study of spatial heterogeneity in lung cancer. The time point is: sample taken at primary tumor resection. The authors sequenced whole RNA from tumor, nontumor lung or frozen PBMC without sorting. TCRdb analysed the 5' RACE reads with MiXCR anew, one entry per CDR3 protein. The sample comprises tens of thousands of distinct CDR3 sequences, roughly 5.5% of which are singletons, and approximately 25% rests with the top ten. The material was PBMCs, obtained at surgery. The receptor set was obtained from a female donor with early-stage non-small cell lung cancer.

This clonotype was recorded many times. V is TRBV12-3 or TRBV12-4 and J is TRBJ1-4; D ambiguous. The CDR3 loop spans 11 amino acids. The V and J ends lost 5 bases and 7 bases respectively, with 5 bases between them. CDR3 nucleotides: TGTGCCAGCAGTCCAGGTGAAAAACTGTTTTTT. Translated: CASSPGEKLFF.

A few counts support this clonotype. This chain connects TRBV27 to TRBJ2-3; D is perhaps TRBD1 or TRBD2 (5 bases each). V gave up 2 bases and J gave up 2 bases, with 14 bases separating them. The CDR3 consists of 16 residues. Germline CDR1 MNHEY, CDR2 SMNVEV (reference sequence). The CDR3 DNA is TGTGCCAGCAGTTTAAGGGTCGGGACCAACACAGATACGCAGTATTTT. It codes for CASSLRVGTNTDTQYF.

In this sample, this clonotype turned up many times. The rearrangement uses TRBV29-1 and TRBJ2-3, with a possible D match to TRBD1 (5 bases). CDR3 size: 13 residues. Germline V gene lookup returns CDR1 SQVTM and CDR2 ANQGSEA. V was clipped by 3 bases and J by 3 bases, with 10 bases between them. The CDR3 region is CSVEGQGTDTQYF. Written as DNA, the CDR3 is TGCAGCGTTGAGGGGCAGGGAACAGATACGCAGTATTTT.

Comments on this clonotype: This may be a read error, as it is one base from a much larger clone. The chain combines TRBV4-1 with TRBJ1-6; 10 bases are a match to TRBD1. The CDR3 length is 18 residues. The germline gives CDR1 MGHRA, CDR2 YSYEKL. The DNA for the CDR3 is TGCGCCAACAGCCAGAGGACAGGGGGATTATCCTATAATTCACCCCTCCACTTT. This encodes CANSQRTGGLSYNSPLHF.

This clonotype appeared a few times. This may stem from a read error, because a much larger clone lies one nucleotide away. The rearrangement uses TRBV4-1 and TRBJ1-1; perhaps TRBD1 as D (6 bases). The germline CDR1 and CDR2 sequences are MGHRA and YSYEKL. The CDR3 runs 16 residues. V was shortened by 3 bases and J by 6 bases, with 20 bases between the two germline ends. The CDR3 DNA reads TGCGCCAGCAGCCAGGGCGAGACAGGAGCTTCTGCTGAAGCTTTCTTT. This gives the protein CASSQGETGASAEAFF.

This clonotype was observed at least ten times. J is TRBJ2-7 and V is TRBV9; 8 nucleotides line up with TRBD2. The CDR3 is made up of 15 amino acids. With V trimmed by 0 bases and J by 1 base, 3 bases remained unmatched. Germline loops: CDR1 SGDLS, CDR2 YYNGEE. The DNA for the CDR3 is TGTGCCAGCAGCGTAGAGAGCGGGGGATCCTACGAGCAGTACTTC. Translation gives CASSVESGGSYEQYF.

CDR3 bases: TGTGCCAGCAGCTCGACAGCCACCGGGGAGCTGTTTTTT. This translates into CASSSTATGELFF. The chain links TRBV7-2 to TRBJ2-2, with D possibly being TRBD1 (5 bases). The CDR3 is 13 amino acids. Trimming stripped 4 bases from V and 4 bases from J, with 7 bases between. Germline V gene lookup returns CDR1 SGHTA and CDR2 FQGNSA.

This clonotype occurred many times. This sequence joins TRBV12-3 or TRBV12-4 and TRBJ1-6; no clear D. The germline V and J ends were trimmed by 6 bases and 2 bases, with 11 bases remaining between them. The CDR3 is 15 residues long. The CDR3 is CASSPTVTYNSPLHF. The CDR3 DNA reads as TGTGCCAGCAGCCCGACCGTCACCTATAATTCACCCCTCCACTTT.

A few counts support this clonotype. This sequence joins TRBV2 and TRBJ2-3; tentative D call: TRBD2 (7 bases). This CDR3 spans 19 amino acids. The germline V gene encodes CDR1 SNHLY and CDR2 FYNNEI. Trimming took 3 bases from V and 0 from J, leaving 22 bases between them. CDR3 DNA: TGTGCCAGCAGTGACGCGGTAGGGGGGGCCGCCTCTAGCACAGATACGCAGTATTTT. Its protein product is CASSDAVGGAASSTDTQYF.

The table lists this clonotype with many counts. This chain links TRBV4-1 with TRBJ2-1, with 7 positions matching TRBD1. The V and J ends lost 1 base and 5 bases, in that order; junction bases with no gene match: 5. This CDR3 is 15 amino acids long. Germline CDR1 and CDR2: MGHRA and YSYEKL. The CDR3 sequence: CASSQVDRAHNEQFF. For the CDR3, the DNA is TGCGCCAGCAGCCAAGTCGACAGGGCCCACAATGAGCAGTTCTTC.

This clonotype was counted between two and nine times. The J gene is TRBJ2-7, the V gene TRBV11-3; D perhaps matches TRBD1 (5 bases). CDR1 is SGHNT and CDR2 is YENEEA in the germline V gene. Trimming stripped 0 bases from V and 3 bases from J, with 9 bases between. The CDR3 loop spans 14 amino acids. CDR3 DNA sequence: TGTGCCAGCAGCTTAGAGGGGCAGAGCTACGAGCAGTACTTC. Amino acids: CASSLEGQSYEQYF.

This clonotype has a count of ten or more. The chain recombines TRBV20-1 with TRBJ2-7, with D hard to call. Germline V gene data show CDR1 as DFQATT and CDR2 as SNEGSKA (reference sequence). V lost 6 bases and J lost 0, with 15 bases in between. The CDR3 is 14 amino acids. This CDR3 reads CSAKTDVVSYEQYF. CDR3 DNA sequence: TGCAGTGCAAAGACGGACGTCGTCTCCTACGAGCAGTACTTC.

Ten or more counts support this clonotype. The V call is TRBV7-3, the J call TRBJ2-2, with D unclear. The CDR3 loop spans 12 amino acids. Trimming took off 3 bases at V and 7 bases at J, with 6 bases between the two ends. Germline V CDR1 and CDR2: SGHTA, FQGTGA. The CDR3 bases are TGTGCCAGCAGCTTTGTCGACGGGGAGCTGTTTTTT. It is translated as CASSFVDGELFF.

This sequence joins TRBV29-1 and TRBJ2-3, with D perhaps being TRBD1 or TRBD2 (5 bases each). Trimming cost V 7 bases and J 4 bases, with 21 bases left between them. There are 15 residues in the CDR3. Germline lookup yields CDR1 SQVTM and CDR2 ANQGSEA. The CDR3 sequence: CSAAVGTAKSDTQYF. CDR3 nucleotides: TGCAGCGCGGCCGTCGGGACGGCGAAGTCAGATACGCAGTATTTT.

This clonotype showed up many times. The chain recombines TRBV29-1 with TRBJ1-4, with TRBD1 matching over 10 bases. J lost 8 bases, V lost 3 bases, and 6 bases had no gene match. CDR3 length equals 14 residues. Germline assignment: CDR1 SQVTM and CDR2 ANQGSEA. As DNA, the CDR3 is TGCAGCGTTGATTTGGGACAGGGGTACGAAAAACTGTTTTTT. Protein: CSVDLGQGYEKLFF.

This clonotype appeared a few times. The chain carries TRBV27 and TRBJ2-7, with TRBD2 identical over 7 bases. The CDR3 runs 13 residues. With V trimmed by 8 bases and J by 5 bases, 9 bases remained unmatched. CDR1 and CDR2 (germline): MNHEY, SMNVEV (reference sequence). The CDR3 DNA sequence: TGTGCCAGCTCATGGACTAGGAATAACGAGCAGTACTTC. Its protein is CASSWTRNNEQYF.

J is TRBJ2-1 and V is TRBV7-8; TRBD2 matches at 8 bases. The CDR3 loop spans 15 amino acids. V dropped 3 bases and J dropped 6; count of bases not matched to a gene: 7. Germline V gives CDR1 SGHVS, CDR2 FQNEAQ. CDR3 amino acids: CASSFRAGAGNEQFF. Here the CDR3 DNA reads TGTGCCAGCAGCTTCAGAGCGGGGGCCGGCAATGAGCAGTTCTTC. The variable domain in full, with the rest retrieved from reference TRBV7-8 and TRBJ2-1, is GAGVSQSPRYKVAKRGQDVALRCDPISGHVSLFWYQQALGQGPEFLTYFQNEAQLDKSGLPSDRFFAERPEGSVSTLKIQRTQQEDSAVYLCASSFRAGAGNEQFFGPGTRLTVL.

Many counts were recorded for this clonotype. V gene TRBV7-2 combines with J gene TRBJ2-1, with D unresolved. The CDR3 consists of 13 residues. V was pared by 1 base and J by 4 bases, with 5 bases between. CDR1 is SGHTA and CDR2 is FQGNSA in the germline V gene. CDR3 nucleotides: TGTGCCAGCAGCTTAGGGCGATACAATGAGCAGTTCTTC. This translates into CASSLGRYNEQFF.

This clonotype has ten or more counts. The chain recombines TRBV5-1 with TRBJ2-5, with 7 bases lining up with TRBD2. This CDR3 has 16 amino acids. The germline gives CDR1 SGHRS, CDR2 YFSETQ. V trimming: 0 bases; J trimming: 2 bases; junction bases outside the gene matches: 7. The CDR3 here is CASSLAPSGGQETQYF. The DNA of the CDR3 is TGCGCCAGCAGCTTGGCCCCTAGCGGAGGACAAGAGACCCAGTACTTC.

Ten or more counts support this clonotype. The chain joins TRBV5-1 to TRBJ2-3; 7 positions match TRBD1. Trimming cost V 4 bases and J 6 bases; bases outside gene matches: 8. This CDR3 has 14 amino acids. CDR1 is SGHRS, CDR2 YFSETQ, per germline. For the CDR3, the DNA is TGCGCCAGCAGCGCTACACCGGGACAGGATACGCAGTATTTT. Protein product: CASSATPGQDTQYF.

In this sample, this clonotype turned up a few times. V is TRBV25-1 and J is TRBJ1-4; TRBD1 matches at 10 bases. V lost 2 bases and J lost 8; bases outside the gene matches: 5. CDR3 size: 15 residues. CDR1 is MGHDK, CDR2 SYGVNS, per germline. The DNA of the CDR3 is TGTGCCAGCAGTGAAGGACAGGGGGGCGAGGAAAAACTGTTTTTT. It is translated as CASSEGQGGEEKLFF.

Ten or more counts support this clonotype. The rearrangement links TRBV5-4 to TRBJ2-1, with TRBD2 matching over 7 bases. J gave up 10 bases and V 1 base, and 8 bases lay outside the gene matches. Germline V gene data show CDR1 as SGHNT and CDR2 as YYREEE (reference sequence). This CDR3 spans 14 amino acids. The CDR3 region is CASSLKLRGEEQFF. The CDR3, as DNA: TGTGCCAGCAGCTTGAAATTACGGGGGGAAGAGCAGTTCTTC.

This clonotype was counted many times. The V and J genes are TRBV7-3 and TRBJ2-2, with D possibly being TRBD2 (5 bases). Germline CDR1 reads SGHTA; CDR2 reads FQGTGA. V was trimmed by 5 bases and J by 1 base, leaving 14 bases between them. The CDR3 runs 16 residues. DNA of the CDR3: TGTGCCAGCAGCCCTCAACTGGCGGGGAACACCGGGGAGCTGTTTTTT. Translating it yields CASSPQLAGNTGELFF.

By share of the sample, this clonotype is medium-sized (0.01 to 0.1%). The chain is built from TRBV29-1 and TRBJ1-3; a weak D match, TRBD1 (5 bases). Germline CDR1 SQVTM, CDR2 ANQGSEA. The CDR3 runs 14 residues. V lost 8 bases and J 3 bases, leaving 17 bases between the germline ends. The CDR3 here is CSTRRRAGGNTIYF. As DNA, the CDR3 is TGCAGCACCCGCCGCAGGGCAGGTGGAAACACCATATATTTT.

This clonotype has at least ten counts. V and J are TRBV7-9 and TRBJ1-3; 7 bases are a match to TRBD1. The germline CDR1 and CDR2 sequences are SEHNR and FQNEAQ (reference sequence). The length of the CDR3 is 15 residues. The ends lost 4 bases at V and 3 bases at J; junction bases unmatched: 6. The CDR3 DNA follows: TGTGCCAGCAGCTCGACAGGGATATTTGGAAACACCATATATTTT. Protein sequence: CASSSTGIFGNTIYF.

This clonotype was counted at least ten times. The rearrangement joins TRBV9 to TRBJ2-2; no definite D call. The V end was cut by 4 bases, the J end by 0 bases, with 10 bases between. Per the germline V gene, CDR1 is SGDLS and CDR2 is YYNGEE. This CDR3 comprises 15 residues. The CDR3 loop is CASSPVGTNTGELFF. The CDR3 region has the DNA TGTGCCAGCAGCCCCGTGGGGACGAACACCGGGGAGCTGTTTTTT.

Many counts were recorded for this clonotype. J is TRBJ2-5 and V is TRBV7-9, with D maybe TRBD2 (5 bases). Per the germline V gene, CDR1 is SEHNR and CDR2 is FQNEAQ (reference sequence). This CDR3 has 14 residues. Trimming took 7 bases from V and 5 from J, leaving 17 bases between them. This chain's CDR3 is CASTRSGSLETQYF. DNA of the CDR3: TGTGCCAGCACACGATCGGGGAGTTTGGAGACCCAGTACTTC.

This clonotype has ten or more counts. The chain has TRBV9 and TRBJ2-1, with D maybe TRBD1 (5 bases). The CDR3 length is 15 residues. Trimming took off 7 bases at V and 0 bases at J, with 14 bases between the two ends. From germline, CDR1 is SGDLS and CDR2 YYNGEE. Here the CDR3 DNA reads TGTGCCAGCGGCAGGGCCCTAAGCTCCTACAATGAGCAGTTCTTC. Encoded protein: CASGRALSSYNEQFF.